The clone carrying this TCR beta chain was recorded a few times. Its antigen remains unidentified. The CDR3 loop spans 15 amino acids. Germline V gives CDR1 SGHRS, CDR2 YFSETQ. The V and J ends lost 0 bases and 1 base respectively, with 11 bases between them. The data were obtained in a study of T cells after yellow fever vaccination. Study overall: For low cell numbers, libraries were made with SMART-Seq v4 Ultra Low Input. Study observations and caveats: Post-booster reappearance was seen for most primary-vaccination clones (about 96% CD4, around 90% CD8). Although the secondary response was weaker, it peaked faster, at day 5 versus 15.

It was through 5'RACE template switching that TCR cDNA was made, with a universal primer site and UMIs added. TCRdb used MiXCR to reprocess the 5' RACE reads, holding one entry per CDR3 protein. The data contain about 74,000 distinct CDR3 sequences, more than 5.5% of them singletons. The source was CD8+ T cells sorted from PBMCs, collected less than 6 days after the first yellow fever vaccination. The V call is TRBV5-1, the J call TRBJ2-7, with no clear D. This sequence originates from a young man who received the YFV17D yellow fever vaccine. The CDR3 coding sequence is TGCGCCAGCAGCTTGGCCCCGGACGGGTCCTACGAGCAGTACGTC. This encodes CASSLAPDGSYEQYV.